This T cell receptor (beta chain) was recovered during a study of identical twins. Study outcomes and limitations: These conclusions were based on statistical analysis (cross-sectional, not following the same donors). Some out-of-frame alpha sequences were shared by twins, and these showed excess low generation probability.

Trimming took 4 bases from V and 7 from J; bases not matched to a gene: 7. The CDR3 runs to 14 residues. CDR1 is DFQATT, CDR2 SNEGSKA, per germline (reference sequence). TCRdb re-called the 5' RACE reads with MiXCR, one entry per CDR3 protein. The data contain about 520,000 distinct CDR3 sequences, around 20% of them singletons. Regarding this clonotype: The antigen is not known.

This sample also appeared in a second study, on T cells expressing NK-cell markers.

The chain carries TRBV20-1 and TRBJ2-1; 10 positions agree with TRBD2. The sample taken for sequencing was CD4+ T cells sorted from blood. This clonotype was sampled from a woman aged 18 to 35 in good health. The CDR3 protein is CSAKSSGGTNEQFF. The CDR3 DNA reads as TGCAGTGCTAAGTCTAGCGGGGGAACGAATGAGCAGTTCTTC.